Listed below are T cell receptor beta chains from one sample, sequenced in a study of T cell changes during pregnancy in multiple sclerosis. TCRdb's table, derived via immunoSEQ multiplex PCR, lists solely in-frame clones and lacks some. The repertoire consists of some 70,000 clones, with 85% to 95% occurring once and the leading ten covering under 3.5%. The starting material was CD8+ T cells from peripheral blood mononuclear cells, obtained in the third trimester of pregnancy. These receptors were collected from a female donor in good health, enrolled as a control in a pregnancy study. The CDR3 runs from the conserved cysteine through the conserved F or W. Fields, in order: V gene, D gene, J gene, clone size, CDR3 DNA, CDR3 protein. D genes are given only for firm matches. The listing skips clone size in some rows; elsewhere it reads once, few, many or a size class.

V gene: TRBV7-2; D gene: TRBD2; J gene: TRBJ2-7; clone size: NA; CDR3 DNA: TGTGCCAGCAGCTTGACTAGCTTTCAGTACGAGCAGTACTTC; CDR3 protein: CASSLTSFQYEQYF
V gene: TRBV27; D gene: NA; J gene: TRBJ2-1; clone size: NA; CDR3 DNA: TGTGCCAGCAGTTGGGCAGCTTACAATGAGCAGTTCTTC; CDR3 protein: CASSWAAYNEQFF
V gene: TRBV10-3; D gene: NA; J gene: TRBJ2-7; clone size: few; CDR3 DNA: TGTGCCACCGCGACGGGGGAGGGGGCCTACGAGCAGTACTTC; CDR3 protein: CATATGEGAYEQYF
V gene: TRBV18; D gene: TRBD1; J gene: TRBJ2-7; clone size: NA; CDR3 DNA: TGTGCCAGCTCACCACTCTGGCCGGGACAGGCGACCTACGAGCAGTACTTC; CDR3 protein: CASSPLWPGQATYEQYF
V gene: TRBV4-3; D gene: TRBD1; J gene: TRBJ1-2; clone size: NA; CDR3 DNA: TGCGCCAGCAGATCCGACAGGGGGAAGTATGGCTACACCTTC; CDR3 protein: CASRSDRGKYGYTF
V gene: TRBV5-1; D gene: TRBD1; J gene: TRBJ1-2; clone size: NA; CDR3 DNA: TGCGCCAGCGGACCCGACTCGACAGGGATGAGTTTCTATGGCTACACCTTC; CDR3 protein: CASGPDSTGMSFYGYTF
V gene: TRBV19; D gene: TRBD1; J gene: TRBJ2-7; clone size: NA; CDR3 DNA: TGCCGGGGACAGAGCTCCTACGAGCAGTACTTC; CDR3 protein: CRGQSSYEQYF
V gene: TRBV30; D gene: NA; J gene: TRBJ1-2; clone size: NA; CDR3 DNA: TGTGCCTGGAGTAATACTCCCGATGGCTACACCTTC; CDR3 protein: CAWSNTPDGYTF
V gene: TRBV5-1; D gene: TRBD1; J gene: TRBJ1-6; clone size: once; CDR3 DNA: TGCGCCAGCAGCTTGGCTCCCGGGACAGGGGATTCACCCCTCCACTTT; CDR3 protein: CASSLAPGTGDSPLHF
V gene: TRBV14; D gene: TRBD2; J gene: TRBJ2-1; clone size: NA; CDR3 DNA: TGTGCCAGCAGCCAAGGGACTAGCGGGGGGCGAAGCTCCTACAATGAGCAGTTCTTC; CDR3 protein: CASSQGTSGGRSSYNEQFF
V gene: TRBV19; D gene: NA; J gene: TRBJ2-3; clone size: NA; CDR3 DNA: TGTGCCAGTAGTATAGGAGGTAGCACAGATACGCAGTATTTT; CDR3 protein: CASSIGGSTDTQYF
V gene: TRBV4-3; D gene: NA; J gene: TRBJ2-3; clone size: NA; CDR3 DNA: TGCGCCAGCAGCCGCGTTTCTCACCACACAGATACGCAGTATTTT; CDR3 protein: CASSRVSHHTDTQYF
V gene: TRBV4-1; D gene: TRBD1; J gene: TRBJ2-1; clone size: NA; CDR3 DNA: TGCGCCAGCAGCTTACCCGGGACAGGGGTTGACAATGAGCAGTTCTTC; CDR3 protein: CASSLPGTGVDNEQFF
V gene: TRBV4-3; D gene: TRBD2; J gene: TRBJ2-2; clone size: NA; CDR3 DNA: TGCGCCAGCAGCCAACTCGGGACTAGCGGGGGGAGAGACACCGGGGAGCTGTTTTTT; CDR3 protein: CASSQLGTSGGRDTGELFF
V gene: TRBV10-3; D gene: TRBD1; J gene: TRBJ1-1; clone size: NA; CDR3 DNA: TGTGCCATCAGTGAAGGACAGGGGTCTGGGAACACTGAAGCTTTCTTT; CDR3 protein: CAISEGQGSGNTEAFF
V gene: TRBV9; D gene: TRBD2; J gene: TRBJ2-1; clone size: NA; CDR3 DNA: TGTGCCAGCAGCGCCTGGACTAGCGGAAGCAATGAGCAGTTCTTC; CDR3 protein: CASSAWTSGSNEQFF
V gene: TRBV7-9; D gene: NA; J gene: TRBJ1-1; clone size: NA; CDR3 DNA: TGTGCCAGCAGCTCAATTCAGGGTGGAGCTTTCTTT; CDR3 protein: CASSSIQGGAFF
V gene: TRBV6-6; D gene: NA; J gene: TRBJ1-2; clone size: NA; CDR3 DNA: TGTGCCAGCAGTTCACCCCGGGATAGTGGGTATGGCTACACCTTC; CDR3 protein: CASSSPRDSGYGYTF
V gene: TRBV7-8; D gene: NA; J gene: TRBJ1-1; clone size: medium-sized; CDR3 DNA: TGTGCCAGCAGCACTGGGACACCGGAGGTGGCTTTCTTT; CDR3 protein: CASSTGTPEVAFF
V gene: TRBV7-6; D gene: TRBD2; J gene: TRBJ2-1; clone size: NA; CDR3 DNA: TGTGCCAGCAGCCTAGCGGGGGGGCCAGGCAATGAGCAGTTCTTC; CDR3 protein: CASSLAGGPGNEQFF
V gene: TRBV19; D gene: TRBD2; J gene: TRBJ2-7; clone size: NA; CDR3 DNA: TGTGCCAGTACCCCCAGCGGGGGGATTTACGAGCAGTACTTC; CDR3 protein: CASTPSGGIYEQYF
V gene: TRBV6-5; D gene: TRBD1; J gene: TRBJ2-7; clone size: NA; CDR3 DNA: TGTGCCAGCAGTTATGACCAGGGGGCGCTTGAGCAGTACTTC; CDR3 protein: CASSYDQGALEQYF
V gene: TRBV30; D gene: TRBD1; J gene: TRBJ1-2; clone size: NA; CDR3 DNA: TGTGCCTGGACTCCTGTCCGGGACAGCATCTATGGCTACACCTTC; CDR3 protein: CAWTPVRDSIYGYTF
V gene: TRBV19; D gene: NA; J gene: TRBJ1-2; clone size: once; CDR3 DNA: TGTGCCAGTAGTAGTGGATTGGGCGCAGGAAAAGGCTACACCTTC; CDR3 protein: CASSSGLGAGKGYTF
V gene: TRBV4-3; D gene: NA; J gene: TRBJ1-2; clone size: NA; CDR3 DNA: TGCGCCAGCAGCCTCGGGAGGGGGTCTAACTATGGCTACACCTTC; CDR3 protein: CASSLGRGSNYGYTF
V gene: TRBV6-4; D gene: TRBD1; J gene: TRBJ1-6; clone size: NA; CDR3 DNA: TGTGCCAGCAGTGACTCGCCGGGACAGGGGAATTCACCCCTCCACTTT; CDR3 protein: CASSDSPGQGNSPLHF
V gene: TRBV5-1; D gene: TRBD1; J gene: TRBJ2-7; clone size: NA; CDR3 DNA: TGCGCCAGCAGCGGTGACAGGGCCTACGAGCAGTACTTC; CDR3 protein: CASSGDRAYEQYF
V gene: TRBV5-1; D gene: NA; J gene: TRBJ1-5; clone size: NA; CDR3 DNA: TGCGCCAGCAGCTTGGAGGGGGGCAATCAGCCCCAGCATTTT; CDR3 protein: CASSLEGGNQPQHF
V gene: TRBV29-1; D gene: TRBD1; J gene: TRBJ2-7; clone size: NA; CDR3 DNA: TGCAGCGTTCTATTATATAACAGGGGTTACGAGCAGTACTTC; CDR3 protein: CSVLLYNRGYEQYF
V gene: TRBV7-2; D gene: NA; J gene: TRBJ2-7; clone size: NA; CDR3 DNA: TGTGCCAGCAGCGCGGGGCCGTCCTACGAGCAGTACTTC; CDR3 protein: CASSAGPSYEQYF
V gene: TRBV23-1; D gene: TRBD1; J gene: TRBJ1-5; clone size: once; CDR3 DNA: TGCGCCAGCAGTCATTTACCTCCGGACAGGGGAGATCAGCCCCAGCATTTT; CDR3 protein: CASSHLPPDRGDQPQHF
V gene: TRBV9; D gene: NA; J gene: TRBJ1-2; clone size: NA; CDR3 DNA: TGTGCCAGCAGCCCAGGGAACTGGGATGGCTACACCTTC; CDR3 protein: CASSPGNWDGYTF
V gene: TRBV28; D gene: TRBD1; J gene: TRBJ2-3; clone size: NA; CDR3 DNA: TGTGCCAGCAGGCAACAGGGGGCAGATACGCAGTATTTT; CDR3 protein: CASRQQGADTQYF
V gene: TRBV6-5; D gene: TRBD1; J gene: TRBJ2-7; clone size: NA; CDR3 DNA: TGTGCCAGCAGTTACTCAGAACAGGGGGGATACGAGCAGTACTTC; CDR3 protein: CASSYSEQGGYEQYF
V gene: TRBV6-5; D gene: NA; J gene: TRBJ2-5; clone size: NA; CDR3 DNA: TGTGCCAGCATTGGGGGACTGCGGAGGACCCAGTACTTC; CDR3 protein: CASIGGLRRTQYF
V gene: TRBV5-1; D gene: NA; J gene: TRBJ2-5; clone size: NA; CDR3 DNA: TGCGCCAGCAGCTCCGCGGGGAGCCAAGAGACCCAGTACTTC; CDR3 protein: CASSSAGSQETQYF
V gene: TRBV7-7; D gene: TRBD1; J gene: TRBJ1-2; clone size: once; CDR3 DNA: TGTGCCAGCAGTAAGGGGGCGGATGGCTACACCTTC; CDR3 protein: CASSKGADGYTF
V gene: TRBV13; D gene: TRBD1; J gene: TRBJ1-2; clone size: NA; CDR3 DNA: TGTGCCAGCAGCTTAGGCGGGACAGGGAACTATGGCTACACCTTC; CDR3 protein: CASSLGGTGNYGYTF
V gene: TRBV7-8; D gene: TRBD1; J gene: TRBJ1-1; clone size: NA; CDR3 DNA: TGTGCCAGCACCCGGACAGGCGGCACTGAAGCTTTCTTT; CDR3 protein: CASTRTGGTEAFF
V gene: TRBV6-5; D gene: NA; J gene: TRBJ1-1; clone size: NA; CDR3 DNA: TGTGCCAGCAGTTACTCGAGGAGGGATATGAACACTGAAGCTTTCTTT; CDR3 protein: CASSYSRRDMNTEAFF
V gene: TRBV25-1; D gene: TRBD1; J gene: TRBJ2-7; clone size: NA; CDR3 DNA: TGTGCCAGCAGTGATCAGGGGGCCTCCTACGAGCAGTACTTC; CDR3 protein: CASSDQGASYEQYF
V gene: TRBV6-5; D gene: TRBD1; J gene: TRBJ1-5; clone size: NA; CDR3 DNA: TGTGCCAGCAGTTATAACAGGGGGAATCAGCCCCAGCATTTT; CDR3 protein: CASSYNRGNQPQHF
V gene: TRBV6-4; D gene: TRBD2; J gene: TRBJ2-2; clone size: NA; CDR3 DNA: TGTGCCAGCGGGACTAGCGAATCCACCGGGGAGCTGTTTTTT; CDR3 protein: CASGTSESTGELFF
V gene: TRBV19; D gene: TRBD1; J gene: TRBJ1-4; clone size: NA; CDR3 DNA: TGTGCCAGTAGTATACCCCCGACAGGGGGCAACGAAAAACTGTTTTTT; CDR3 protein: CASSIPPTGGNEKLFF
V gene: TRBV23-1; D gene: NA; J gene: TRBJ2-1; clone size: NA; CDR3 DNA: TGCGCCAGCAGTCAAAATACGGGACTCAAATTCTACAATGAGCAGTTCTTC; CDR3 protein: CASSQNTGLKFYNEQFF
V gene: TRBV6-5; D gene: NA; J gene: TRBJ2-7; clone size: NA; CDR3 DNA: TGTGCCAGCAGTTACTCGAAGTCGGGGACCTACGAGCAGTACTTC; CDR3 protein: CASSYSKSGTYEQYF
V gene: TRBV9; D gene: TRBD1; J gene: TRBJ2-7; clone size: NA; CDR3 DNA: TGTGCCAGCAGCGTAGATGGACAGGGCCCCTACGAGCAGTACTTC; CDR3 protein: CASSVDGQGPYEQYF